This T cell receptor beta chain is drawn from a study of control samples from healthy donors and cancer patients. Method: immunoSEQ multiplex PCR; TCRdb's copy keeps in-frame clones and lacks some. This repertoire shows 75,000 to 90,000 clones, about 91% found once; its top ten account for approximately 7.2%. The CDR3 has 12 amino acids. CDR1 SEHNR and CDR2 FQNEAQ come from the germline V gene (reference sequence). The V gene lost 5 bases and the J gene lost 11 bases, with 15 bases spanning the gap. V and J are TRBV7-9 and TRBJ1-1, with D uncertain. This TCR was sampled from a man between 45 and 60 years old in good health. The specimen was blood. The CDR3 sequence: CASSLKWEYAFF. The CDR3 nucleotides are TGTGCCAGCAGCCTAAAATGGGAGTACGCTTTCTTT. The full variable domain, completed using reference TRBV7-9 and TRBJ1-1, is DTGVSQNPRHKITKRGQNVTFRCDPISEHNRLYWYRQTLGQGPEFLTYFQNEAQLEKSRLLSDRFSAERPKGSFSTLEIQRTEQGDSAMYLCASSLKWEYAFFGQGTRLTVV.